This TCR beta chain was sequenced for a study of Graves' ophthalmopathy and Graves' hyperthyroidism. In the study overall: Untreated patients at initial diagnosis provided peripheral blood.

Amplification from RNA transcripts yielded the TCR beta CDR3 regions. Second-round multiplex PCR followed a first-round RT-PCR using HTBI primers. A single record per CDR3 protein comes from TCRdb applying MiXCR to the multiplex PCR reads. The sample has some 350,000 distinct CDR3 sequences; approximately 17% are singletons. Germline V gives CDR1 DFQATT, CDR2 SNEGSKA (reference sequence). The CDR3 extends over 12 amino acids. Concerning this clonotype: The junction differs from germline at one of its ends, possibly a read error.

This receptor was identified in an adult woman with stable Graves' hyperthyroidism. The specimen was peripheral blood. V gene TRBV20-1 combines with J gene TRBJ2-4; no firm D call. The CDR3 protein is CSARQEGNIKYF. The DNA of the CDR3 is TGCAGTGCTAGGCAGGAAGGAAACATTAAGTACTTC.